The source of this T cell receptor (beta chain) is a study of blood T cells in healthy people across ages. General study points: More naive CD4+ cells and higher diversity marked long-lived donors relative to aged donors.

This clonotype has a handful of counts. Its antigen is not known. With a J-beta primer mix and a sample-barcoded 5' primer, a second PCR ran 7 to 11 cycles. TCRdb itself ran the 5' RACE reads through MiXCR, one entry per CDR3 protein. Among just over 1 million distinct CDR3 sequences listed, less than 50% were seen once. The receptor comes from a woman between 55 and 75 years old in good health. The sample was blood.

CDR3 residues: CASSFRESGTYNEQFF. The CDR3 DNA follows: TGCGCCAGCAGCTTCCGGGAGAGCGGGACCTACAATGAGCAGTTCTTC. The genes are TRBV5-1 and TRBJ2-1; 7 bases are shared with TRBD2. This CDR3 has 16 amino acids. J gave up 2 bases and V 2 bases, and 7 bases lay outside the gene matches. Germline loops: CDR1 SGHRS, CDR2 YFSETQ.